Presented here are 6 T cell receptor beta chains from one specimen sequenced in a study of monozygotic twins with inflammatory bowel disease. TCRdb reprocessed the 5' RACE reads; each CDR3 protein has one entry and no DNA is given. The listing contains about 450,000 distinct CDR3 sequences. The sequenced sample was blood. These receptors originate from a human donor with ulcerative colitis or Crohn's disease, or a healthy co-twin of an affected twin (not recorded which).

The chain recombines TRBV27 with TRBJ1-2; the D call from TCRdb, TRBD1, cannot be confirmed without DNA. This CDR3 region has 14 residues. Germline CDR1 reads MNHEY; CDR2 reads SMNVEV (reference sequence). CDR3 sequence reads: CASSLGTGVYGYTF.

V and J are TRBV3-1 and TRBJ1-2; TCRdb calls TRBD1, which cannot be checked without DNA. Germline CDR1 is LGHDT and CDR2 is YNNKEL (reference sequence). The CDR3 contains 15 residues. Here the CDR3 reads CASSPTGGANYGYTF.

V and J are TRBV7-2 and TRBJ1-1; there is no DNA to check the TCRdb D call of TRBD1. The V gene's germline CDR1 is SGHTA and CDR2 FQGNSA. The CDR3 has 15 residues. This CDR3 reads CASSLEPQGGTEAFF.

The chain has TRBV6-1 and TRBJ1-5; TCRdb designates TRBD1, a call that cannot be tested without DNA. Germline V CDR1 and CDR2: MNHNS, SASEGT. The CDR3 extends over 14 amino acids. The CDR3 sequence is CASSGQGIGQPQHF.

This chain connects TRBV6-1 to TRBJ2-1; without DNA, the TCRdb call of TRBD1 cannot be checked. The CDR3 loop spans 11 amino acids. Germline lookup yields CDR1 MNHNS and CDR2 SASEGT. The CDR3 is CASSEETARFF.

This sequence joins TRBV29-1 and TRBJ2-3; TCRdb lists TRBD1, though no DNA is available to test this call. The CDR3 has 14 amino acids. Looked up from germline, CDR1 is SQVTM and CDR2 is ANQGSEA. The CDR3 sequence: CSVPGTGVYDTQYF.